One sample yielded the 4 T cell receptor beta chains listed below, sequenced in a study of blood T cell repertoires in COVID-19. Sequencing used immunoSEQ multiplex PCR; TCRdb keeps in-frame clones, though not all of them. This repertoire shows roughly 130,000 clones, around 83% found once; its top ten account for roughly 3%. The sequenced sample consisted of peripheral blood. The receptors here all came from a woman of 80 years or more with acute or convalescent COVID-19.

This chain joins TRBV19 and TRBJ1-1; perhaps TRBD1 as D (6 bases). Between the trimmed V and J ends, which lost 3 bases and 6 bases, there was a span of 17 bases. CDR1 and CDR2 from the germline V gene are LNHDA and SQIVND (reference sequence). This CDR3 region has 15 residues. The DNA of the CDR3 is TGTGCCAGTAGTATGATGGGATGGAACAGGGCTGAAGCTTTCTTT. It translates to CASSMMGWNRAEAFF.

Details on this clone: The same CDR3 is also encoded by other DNA sequences in this sample. The chain is built from TRBV7-2 and TRBJ1-6, with 8 bases aligning to TRBD1. The germline V gene encodes CDR1 SGHTA and CDR2 FQGNSA. This CDR3 spans 15 amino acids. Losses at the gene ends were 9 bases for V and 11 bases for J; bases not matched to a gene: 15. CDR3 sequence: CASSQPGQGAAPLHF. The CDR3, as DNA: TGTGCCAGTAGCCAACCTGGGCAGGGGGCAGCACCCCTCCACTTT.

The V gene is TRBV6-2 or TRBV6-3, the J gene TRBJ1-4; a possible D gene is TRBD1 (6 bases). V lost 4 bases, J lost 8 bases, and 11 bases lay in between. In germline, CDR1 is MNHEY, CDR2 SVGEGT. The CDR3 contains 13 residues. The CDR3 region is CASSSWGGEKLFF. The CDR3, as DNA: TGTGCCAGCAGTTCGTGGGGGGGCGAAAAACTGTTTTTT.

This clone was recorded only once. The chain uses TRBV15 and TRBJ2-7, with D perhaps TRBD2 (7 bases). This CDR3 comprises 14 residues. Trimming cost V 3 bases and J 7 bases, with 16 bases left between them. Looked up from germline, CDR1 is LNHNV and CDR2 is YYDKDF (reference sequence). CDR3 sequence reads: CATSSLRGAEEQYF. CDR3 bases: TGTGCCACCAGCAGCCTTCGGGGGGCGGAAGAGCAGTACTTC.